This TCR beta chain was recovered during a study of blood T cell repertoires in COVID-19. The germline gives CDR1 MGHRA, CDR2 YSYEKL. V lost 1 base and J lost 3; bases outside the gene matches: 3. The CDR3 runs 15 residues. Generated by immunoSEQ multiplex PCR, the TCRdb table keeps only in-frame clones and is missing some. The sample gives approximately 140,000 clones, around 90% of which show up once; about 4% is in the top ten. This sequence joins TRBV4-1 and TRBJ1-2; 9 nucleotides line up with TRBD1. Sequences were obtained from peripheral blood. The sequence was collected from a woman between 55 and 75 years old with active or convalescent COVID-19. The CDR3 region has the DNA TGCGCCAGCAGCCAAGGACAGGGGGTAGACTATGGCTACACCTTC. Amino acid sequence: CASSQGQGVDYGYTF.